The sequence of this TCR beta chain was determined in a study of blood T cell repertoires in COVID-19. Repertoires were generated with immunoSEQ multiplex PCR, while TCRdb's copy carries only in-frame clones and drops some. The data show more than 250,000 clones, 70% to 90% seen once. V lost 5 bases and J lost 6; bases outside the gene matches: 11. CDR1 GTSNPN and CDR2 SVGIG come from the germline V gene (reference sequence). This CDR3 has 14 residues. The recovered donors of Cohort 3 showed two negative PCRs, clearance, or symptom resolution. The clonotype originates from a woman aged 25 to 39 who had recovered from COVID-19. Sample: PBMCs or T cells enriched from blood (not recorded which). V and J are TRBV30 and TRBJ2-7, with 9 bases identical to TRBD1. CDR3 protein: CAWHSGTGSSEQYF. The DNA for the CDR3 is TGTGCCTGGCACTCCGGGACAGGGTCGTCCGAGCAGTACTTC.